The next 25 T cell receptor beta chains were all read from a single sample in a study of long-term antiretroviral therapy in people with HIV. Version v3.0 of the immunoSEQ assay ran at survey level. The assay was immunoSEQ multiplex PCR, and TCRdb's table has in-frame clones only and misses some. The profile shows 15,000 to 20,000 clones, 88% of them singletons. This specimen consisted of unsorted PBMCs, obtained 2.3 to 2.4 years before starting antiretroviral therapy. The origin of the receptors is a woman in her twenties or thirties with HIV.

This chain uses TRBV30 with TRBJ1-5; D may be TRBD1 (5 bases). V shed 1 base and J shed 6 bases, with 7 bases lying between them. The length of the CDR3 is 12 residues. The germline gives CDR1 GTSNPN, CDR2 SVGIG (reference sequence). The CDR3 DNA reads TGTGCCTGGAGTGAGCAGGGTCAGCCCCAGCATTTT. This codes for CAWSEQGQPQHF.

This rearrangement joins TRBV4-3 to TRBJ1-3; D is perhaps TRBD1 (6 bases). CDR1 is LGHNA, CDR2 YSLEER, per germline. The length of the CDR3 is 16 residues. The V gene lost 1 base and the J gene lost 3 bases, with 13 bases spanning the gap. As DNA, the CDR3 is TGCGCCAGCAGCCAAGGGCTCACAGGGAGTGGAAACACCATATATTTT. Translated: CASSQGLTGSGNTIYF.

In its sample, this clone was seen a few times. The rearrangement uses TRBV19 and TRBJ2-7, with a possible D match to TRBD1 (6 bases). CDR3 length: 12 amino acids. The V end lost 9 bases, the J end lost 2 bases, and 11 bases lay between the germline ends. Germline-derived CDR1 and CDR2 are LNHDA and SQIVND (reference sequence). This CDR3 is CASKDRTYEQYF. CDR3 bases: TGTGCCAGCAAGGACAGAACCTACGAGCAGTACTTC.

The V gene is TRBV14, the J gene TRBJ2-3; unclear D gene. V gave up 6 bases and J gave up 0 bases, with 10 bases separating them. Per the germline V gene, CDR1 is SGHDN and CDR2 is FVKESK. This CDR3 comprises 14 residues. The DNA for the CDR3 is TGTGCCAGCAGAGCAGGATTGAGCACAGATACGCAGTATTTT. Translating it yields CASRAGLSTDTQYF.

The V gene is TRBV7-3, the J gene TRBJ2-5; D gene ambiguous. The germline V and J ends were trimmed by 1 base and 5 bases, with 11 bases remaining between them. Germline V gene lookup returns CDR1 SGHTA and CDR2 FQGTGA. The CDR3 totals 14 residues. CDR3 coding DNA: TGTGCCAGCAGCTTAATGGGCAGGCGTGAGACCCAGTACTTC. It codes for CASSLMGRRETQYF.

V is TRBV2 and J is TRBJ1-2; TRBD1 matches 7 bases. The CDR3 loop spans 16 amino acids. After removal of 0 bases from V and 1 base from J, the junction contained 5 bases not matched to a gene. Looked up from germline, CDR1 is SNHLY and CDR2 is FYNNEI. For the CDR3, the DNA is TGTGCCAGCAGTGAAGCCCAGGGACAGCGTAACTATGGCTACACCTTC. This gives the protein CASSEAQGQRNYGYTF.

The chain recombines TRBV30 with TRBJ2-1; D not resolved. From germline, CDR1 is GTSNPN and CDR2 SVGIG (reference sequence). The V gene lost 7 bases and the J gene lost 4 bases, with 8 bases spanning the gap. This CDR3 is 11 amino acids long. CDR3 DNA: TGTGCCTCCGTGGGATACAATGAGCAGTTCTTC. This translates into CASVGYNEQFF.

This chain uses TRBV27 with TRBJ2-7; tentatively, D is TRBD2 (7 bases). Germline assignment: CDR1 MNHEY and CDR2 SMNVEV (reference sequence). The CDR3 extends over 14 amino acids. V was trimmed by 2 bases and J by 2 bases, leaving 10 bases between them. The DNA of the CDR3 is TGTGCCAGCAGTTTAGTGGGGGGGCCCTACGAGCAGTACTTC. Amino acid sequence: CASSLVGGPYEQYF.

The rearrangement uses TRBV18 and TRBJ1-1; D may be TRBD1 (5 bases). This CDR3 region has 16 residues. Trimming took off 1 base at V and 4 bases at J, with 16 bases between the two ends. Germline-derived CDR1 and CDR2 are KGHSH and LQKENI. The CDR3 protein is CASSPLITGGGTEAFF. The CDR3 DNA is TGTGCCAGCTCACCACTGATAACGGGGGGAGGCACTGAAGCTTTCTTT.

The rearrangement links TRBV19 to TRBJ2-2; 8 bases align to TRBD1. The CDR3 spans 13 residues. V shed 6 bases, J shed 8 bases, and the junction held 5 bases outside the gene matches. From germline, CDR1 is LNHDA and CDR2 SQIVND (reference sequence). The CDR3, as DNA: TGTGCCAGTAGCGTAACAGGGGGAGGGGAGCTGTTTTTT. Its protein product is CASSVTGGGELFF.

The count of this clone is one. The gene calls are TRBV7-2 and TRBJ2-3; D gene uncertain. This CDR3 is built from 14 residues. Trimming pared 2 bases from V and 3 bases from J, leaving 9 bases between. Germline CDR1 is SGHTA and CDR2 is FQGNSA. CDR3 amino acids: CASSLNSGTDTQYF. DNA of the CDR3: TGTGCCAGCAGCTTAAACTCAGGAACAGATACGCAGTATTTT.

This chain joins TRBV9 and TRBJ2-1; tentatively, D is TRBD1 or TRBD2 (5 bases each). The V gene's germline CDR1 is SGDLS and CDR2 YYNGEE. V lost 0 bases and J lost 5, with 12 bases in between. CDR3 length: 15 residues. The CDR3, as DNA: TGTGCCAGCAGCGTAGATCTGGGGGTAAACAATGAGCAGTTCTTC. Encoded protein: CASSVDLGVNNEQFF.

The J gene is TRBJ2-7, the V gene TRBV5-6, with D possibly TRBD2 on 5 matching bases. The CDR3 extends over 15 amino acids. Trimming stripped 0 bases from V and 0 bases from J, with 10 bases between. Germline CDR1 is SGHDT and CDR2 is YYEEEE. This CDR3 reads CASSLGGISSYEQYF. The CDR3 nucleotides read TGTGCCAGCAGCTTGGGAGGGATAAGCTCCTACGAGCAGTACTTC.

The chain uses TRBV6-1 and TRBJ1-6, with D unresolved. CDR1 is MNHNS, CDR2 SASEGT, per germline. V was pared by 7 bases and J by 4 bases, with 8 bases between. This CDR3 spans 13 amino acids. The CDR3 is CASMTDYNSPLHF. CDR3 in DNA: TGTGCCAGCATGACGGATTATAATTCACCCCTCCACTTT.

V and J are TRBV11-2 and TRBJ2-3; the match to TRBD2 covers 8 bases. Unmatched junction bases numbered 10, after V lost 2 bases and J lost 3 bases. This CDR3 has 17 residues. Looked up from germline, CDR1 is SGHAT and CDR2 is FQNNGV. This chain's CDR3 is CASSLYFAGTSTDTQYF. The CDR3 DNA is TGTGCCAGCAGCTTATACTTCGCCGGGACTAGTACAGATACGCAGTATTTT.

This clone showed up just once. The chain is built from TRBV6-5 and TRBJ2-3; a possible D gene is TRBD1 (5 bases). Germline loops: CDR1 MNHEY, CDR2 SVGAGI. V was pared by 7 bases and J by 3 bases, with 14 bases between. The CDR3 contains 14 residues. The CDR3 coding sequence is TGTGCCAGCACTACAGGCTACGGGACAGATACGCAGTATTTT. This translates into CASTTGYGTDTQYF.

This chain links TRBV4-3 with TRBJ2-1; TRBD2 aligns across 10 bases. V shed 5 bases and J 8 bases; nucleotides not matched to a gene: 9. The CDR3 contains 15 residues. Germline V lookup: CDR1 LGHNA, CDR2 YSLEER. CDR3 sequence reads: CASSSGGAFVHEQFF. The CDR3 DNA follows: TGCGCCAGCAGCAGCGGGGGGGCTTTTGTACATGAGCAGTTCTTC.

This chain connects TRBV14 to TRBJ1-2; 11 bases map to TRBD1. From germline, CDR1 is SGHDN and CDR2 FVKESK. With 4 bases clipped from V and 7 bases from J, the junction kept 8 bases outside the gene matches. The CDR3 runs to 15 residues. CDR3 DNA: TGTGCCAGCAGCCGATCCGGGACAGGGGGAGGTGGCTACACCTTC. This gives the protein CASSRSGTGGGGYTF. Variable domain in full (rest from reference TRBV14 and TRBJ1-2): EAGVTQFPSHSVIEKGQTVTLRCDPISGHDNLYWYRRVMGKEIKFLLHFVKESKQDESGMPNNRFLAERTGGTYSTLKVQPAELEDSGVYFCASSRSGTGGGGYTFGSGTRLTVV.

V gene TRBV9 combines with J gene TRBJ1-2, with D hard to call. V lost 4 bases, J lost 4 bases, and 8 bases lay in between. The CDR3 loop spans 12 amino acids. CDR1 and CDR2 from the germline V gene are SGDLS and YYNGEE. CDR3 bases: TGTGCCAGCAGCCCAGCTGGCTATGGCTACACCTTC. This translates into CASSPAGYGYTF.

This clone was seen a handful of times. The rearrangement uses TRBV4-1 and TRBJ2-7; D is perhaps TRBD1 (7 bases). The CDR3 contains 16 residues. V was clipped by 1 base and J by 7 bases, with 20 bases between them. The germline CDR1 and CDR2 sequences are MGHRA and YSYEKL. CDR3 sequence: CASSQVGGTALGEQYF. The CDR3 DNA is TGCGCCAGCAGCCAAGTGGGCGGGACAGCCTTGGGGGAGCAGTACTTC.

The V and J genes are TRBV6-5 and TRBJ2-3; D possibly corresponds to TRBD2 (5 bases). CDR3 length: 16 residues. The V end lost 3 bases, the J end lost 2 bases, and 15 bases lay between the germline ends. Germline loops: CDR1 MNHEY, CDR2 SVGAGI. CDR3 sequence reads: CASSYSGRLNTDTQYF. The CDR3 region has the DNA TGTGCCAGCAGTTATAGTGGGAGACTGAACACAGATACGCAGTATTTT.

The V and J genes are TRBV10-1 and TRBJ2-3, with 10 bases matching TRBD1. This CDR3 region has 16 residues. Germline CDR1 WNHNN, CDR2 SYGVQD (reference sequence). J gave up 0 bases and V 3 bases, and 3 bases lay outside the gene matches. The CDR3 region has the DNA TGCGCCAGCAGTGAAGACAGGGGGCAGAGCACAGATACGCAGTATTTT. Its translation: CASSEDRGQSTDTQYF.

This chain uses TRBV4-3 with TRBJ2-6; D may be TRBD1 (6 bases). V was pared by 0 bases and J by 4 bases, with 13 bases between. The CDR3 spans 17 residues. From germline, CDR1 is LGHNA and CDR2 YSLEER. The CDR3: CASSQDLRTAGANVLTF. CDR3 nucleotides: TGCGCCAGCAGCCAAGACCTTAGGACAGCCGGGGCCAACGTCCTGACTTTC.

The gene calls are TRBV10-3 and TRBJ1-5, with no clear D. The CDR3 runs to 15 residues. The germline gives CDR1 ENHRY, CDR2 SYGVKD. The germline V and J ends were trimmed by 1 base and 0 bases, with 7 bases remaining between them. The CDR3 reads CAISEYRGSNQPQHF. CDR3 nucleotide sequence: TGTGCCATCAGTGAGTACCGGGGTAGCAATCAGCCCCAGCATTTT.

The CDR3 reads CASSQDTGQSGYTF. The CDR3 DNA sequence: TGCGCCAGCAGCCAAGATACGGGACAGAGTGGCTACACCTTC. The rearrangement joins TRBV4-3 to TRBJ1-2, with 7 nucleotides matching TRBD1. CDR1 is LGHNA and CDR2 is YSLEER in the germline V gene. The J segment lost 7 bases and the V segment lost 0 bases, leaving 5 bases of the junction unmatched. This CDR3 contains 14 residues.